What follows describes a single T cell receptor (beta chain). Which antigen it targets is not known. No much larger clonotype is one base removed from it; base qualities were not supplied. Its CDR3 holds 16 amino acids, cysteine through phenylalanine. The sequence is cut down to CDR3 DNA, 48 bases in frame from base 1. V trim: 6 bases; J trim: 7 bases; unmatched bases: 13. CDR1 SGHDT and CDR2 YYEEEE were looked up in the germline V gene. The entry originates in a study of blood T cell repertoires in COVID-19 (dated by TCRdb to about 2020). In terms of the full investigation: The collaborator samples originated in the United States, Italy and Spain and spanned the acute and convalescent phases of COVID-19. The samples were drawn from two sources: the first 160 participants of the ongoing ImmuneRACE study, and 950 to 1,500 subjects contributed by 6 global collaborators. A de-identified subject ID, COVID-19 status, age in years and sex were almost always included in the sample metadata. A freely available public database, intended as a resource for researchers studying the immune response to SARS-CoV-2, is where the repertoires were released. Subjects who had been exposed to COVID-19, were actively infected with it, or had recovered from it provided the deeply sampled blood TCRbeta repertoires that made up the dataset. Where HLA class I and class II types were available, the types were taken from metadata supplied by the sample provider, not from assay-based typing. The material from the prospective study consisted of cDNA or gDNA derived from T cells, B-cell-depleted T cells, or PBMCs.

The immunoSEQ Assay, a bias-controlled multiplex PCR, was used to amplify TCRbeta CDR3 regions from genomic DNA. The authors' analysis ran thus. The number of nucleated cells in each sample was estimated from the amplification of reference gene primers within the assay. To quantify the absolute abundance of each unique TCRbeta CDR3 rearrangement, sequence reads were collapsed and filtered. For each sample, productive Simpson clonality was calculated as the square root of Simpson's diversity index across productive rearrangements. What TCRdb holds here is the immuneACCESS table cut down to in-frame rearrangements. Part of the clones is not present; checked against another copy, under half of the missing clones reflect an unresolved V gene, and the others are unexplained. The D gene and trimming were derived from the DNA, and the V and J assignments and clone size from that table. The sample table holds 110,000 to 150,000 clones, of which over 80% were seen once. The ten largest make up 1.6% of the sample.

The collaborating institutions used their own protocols to collect whole blood in K2EDTA tubes. For TCRbeta analysis, collaborator samples were shipped as frozen whole blood, as isolated PBMCs, or as DNA extracted from either sample type. Results and caveats for the whole study, not just this receptor: The amount of clinical and demographic metadata varied by source and participant and was provided uncurated.

Recombination joined TRBV5-6 with TRBJ2-2; 9 bases in the middle match TRBD2. This TCR came from a human donor in a cohort sampled during active COVID-19. The sample was peripheral blood. The DNA reads as follows: TGTGCCAGCACCACTTGGAGTAGCGGGAGCAGCGGGGAGCTGTTTTTT. It codes for CASTTWSSGSSGELFF.